Following are 23 T cell receptor beta chains from one sample sequenced in a study of neurological immune-mediated disorders. TCRdb passed the 5' RACE reads through MiXCR, listing each CDR3 protein once. The sample includes tens of thousands of distinct CDR3 sequences, around 14% of them seen just once. Sequenced: PBMCs. These receptors were collected from a woman aged 45-65 years in good health.

A word on this clonotype: Possible read error: a much larger clone is one base away. The gene calls are TRBV12-3 or TRBV12-4 and TRBJ2-7; 11 bases are shared with TRBD2. The V segment lost 2 bases and the J segment 8 bases; nucleotides outside the gene matches: 8. The CDR3 extends over 15 amino acids. CDR3 nucleotide sequence: TGTGCCAGCAGTTTACTAGCGGGAGGTTACGGGAAGCAGTACTTC. As protein: CASSLLAGGYGKQYF.

This clonotype has a count of ten or more. The chain is built from TRBV6-5 and TRBJ2-3; 7 bases agree with TRBD2. The V gene end was trimmed by 6 bases and the J gene end by 5 bases; junction bases not matched to a gene: 11. The CDR3 has 15 amino acids. Germline V CDR1 and CDR2: MNHEY, SVGAGI. The CDR3 sequence is CASSPGLSGRDTQYF. The CDR3 DNA reads as TGTGCCAGCAGCCCGGGACTATCCGGGAGAGATACGCAGTATTTT.

The table lists this clonotype with many counts. This CDR3 reads CASSHRDRGQDYGYTF. Written as DNA, the CDR3 is TGCGCCAGCAGCCACCGGGACAGGGGGCAAGACTATGGCTACACCTTC. V usage is TRBV5-1 and J usage is TRBJ1-2; 12 bases are shared with TRBD1. Germline V gene sequence: CDR1 SGHRS, CDR2 YFSETQ. The ends lost 4 bases at V and 3 bases at J; junction bases unmatched: 7. This CDR3 region has 16 residues.

This clonotype was seen at least ten times. The chain is built from TRBV7-8 and TRBJ2-3; D gene unclear. CDR1 and CDR2 from the germline V gene are SGHVS and FQNEAQ. V dropped 1 base and J dropped 1 base, with 9 bases sitting between them. This CDR3 comprises 15 residues. The CDR3 here is CASSLGSGGTDTQYF. DNA of the CDR3: TGTGCCAGCAGCTTAGGTTCTGGCGGCACAGATACGCAGTATTTT.

This clonotype has a single count. J is TRBJ2-3 and V is TRBV5-5; the D call may be TRBD1 or TRBD2 (6 bases each). The CDR3 loop spans 14 amino acids. V was cut by 9 bases and J by 3 bases, with 17 bases left in between. Germline V gene sequence: CDR1 SGHKS, CDR2 YYEKEE (reference sequence). CDR3: CATARGHPTDTQYF. CDR3 nucleotides: TGTGCCACCGCCCGGGGGCATCCTACAGATACGCAGTATTTT.

There are many counts of this clonotype. J is TRBJ2-5 and V is TRBV2; D tentatively fits TRBD1 or TRBD2 (5 bases each). The germline gives CDR1 SNHLY, CDR2 FYNNEI. Between the trimmed V and J ends, which lost 6 bases and 4 bases, there was a span of 18 bases. The CDR3 spans 15 residues. CDR3 in DNA: TGTGCCAGCAGCCAGCAGGACGTCGGGGCAGAGACCCAGTACTTC. Translation: CASSQQDVGAETQYF.

This clonotype was seen repeatedly, ten times or more. One end of the junction does not line up with germline, which may come from a read error. The chain links TRBV7-7 to TRBJ2-3, with D maybe TRBD2 (5 bases). CDR3 length: 14 amino acids. Germline assignment: CDR1 SSHAT and CDR2 FNYEAQ (reference sequence). CDR3 nucleotide sequence: TGTGCTAGCAGCGACGGGGTGCACACAGATACGCAGTATTTT. Residues: CASSDGVHTDTQYF.

Ten or more counts support this clonotype. V is TRBV27 and J is TRBJ2-1; D is undetermined. Germline V gene sequence: CDR1 MNHEY, CDR2 SMNVEV (reference sequence). V was pared by 6 bases and J by 2 bases, with 11 bases between. This CDR3 comprises 14 residues. DNA of the CDR3: TGTGCCAGCAGGCCCGGGTTCACCTACAATGAGCAGTTCTTC. Translating it yields CASRPGFTYNEQFF.

In its sample, this clonotype was seen many times. The V gene is TRBV5-1, the J gene TRBJ2-7, with D possibly being TRBD1 or TRBD2 (5 bases each). The CDR3 contains 16 residues. The V and J ends lost 0 bases and 2 bases respectively, with 15 bases between them. Germline V gene sequence: CDR1 SGHRS, CDR2 YFSETQ. CDR3 in amino acids: CASSLGPGTAPYEQYF. DNA for the CDR3: TGCGCCAGCAGCTTGGGTCCCGGGACCGCTCCCTACGAGCAGTACTTC.

This clonotype was observed at least ten times. This sequence joins TRBV9 and TRBJ2-1; maybe TRBD2 (7 bases). The CDR3 has 18 amino acids. Germline V lookup: CDR1 SGDLS, CDR2 YYNGEE. Between the trimmed V and J ends, which lost 1 base and 0 bases, there was a span of 17 bases. As DNA, the CDR3 is TGTGCCAGCAGCGTACCCCGTAGGGGGGGGGGCTCCTACAATGAGCAGTTCTTC. Amino acid sequence: CASSVPRRGGGSYNEQFF.

As regards this clonotype: A single base separates this from a much larger clone, so it may be a read error. V is TRBV5-1 and J is TRBJ1-5; a possible D gene is TRBD1 (6 bases). The V end lost 1 base, the J end lost 2 bases, and 10 bases lay between the germline ends. CDR1 and CDR2 (germline): SGHRS, YFSETQ. CDR3 length equals 15 residues. The CDR3 region has the DNA TGCGCCAGCAGCTTGCAAGGGGGGCGCAATCAGCCCCAGCATTTT. Translated, it gives CASSLQGGRNQPQHF.

The table lists this clonotype with many counts. The V call is TRBV4-2, the J call TRBJ2-3; 7 nucleotides line up with TRBD2. V dropped 4 bases and J dropped 4; count of bases not matched to a gene: 11. The CDR3 totals 16 residues. The germline V gene has CDR1 LGHNA and CDR2 YNFKEQ. The DNA for the CDR3 is TGTGCCAGCAGCCGTTTGACTAGCTCCGGGGCAGATACGCAGTATTTT. This encodes CASSRLTSSGADTQYF.

This clonotype was seen repeatedly, ten times or more. The chain carries TRBV5-1 and TRBJ1-2; 7 bases align to TRBD1. J gave up 0 bases and V 4 bases, and 9 bases lay outside the gene matches. Germline CDR1 reads SGHRS; CDR2 reads YFSETQ. The CDR3 has 16 residues. This chain's CDR3 is CASSGGQTVANYGYTF. CDR3 bases: TGCGCCAGCAGCGGGGGACAGACAGTAGCTAACTATGGCTACACCTTC.

This clonotype was recorded many times. This chain joins TRBV7-3 and TRBJ2-1; D unclear. This CDR3 region has 14 residues. Trimming pared 2 bases from V and 9 bases from J, leaving 14 bases between. Germline loops: CDR1 SGHTA, CDR2 FQGTGA. As DNA, the CDR3 is TGTGCCAGCAGCTTATTTCCCCCCCCAGGTGAGCAGTTCTTC. Translated, it gives CASSLFPPPGEQFF.

This clonotype was recorded at least ten times. The chain carries TRBV27 and TRBJ2-1; D ambiguous. Trimming left V 7 bases short and J 4 bases short, with 20 bases between. From germline, CDR1 is MNHEY and CDR2 SMNVEV (reference sequence). CDR3 length equals 16 residues. The CDR3 region has the DNA TGTGCCAGCACGCAGAATAGCCTTCTAAAATACAATGAGCAGTTCTTC. Translated, it gives CASTQNSLLKYNEQFF.

This clonotype appeared many times. The rearrangement joins TRBV29-1 to TRBJ1-1; D unclear. This CDR3 has 12 residues. V lost 4 bases to trimming and J lost 3 bases, with 9 bases between them. The germline CDR1 and CDR2 sequences are SQVTM and ANQGSEA. CDR3 bases: TGCAGCGTTGGCTGGGGTCACACTGAAGCTTTCTTT. Translated, it gives CSVGWGHTEAFF.

This clonotype was detected many times. The J gene is TRBJ2-7, the V gene TRBV20-1; D may be TRBD2 (5 bases). Germline values: CDR1 DFQATT, CDR2 SNEGSKA (reference sequence). The CDR3 is 15 residues long. Trimming pared 3 bases from V and 1 base from J, leaving 16 bases between. CDR3 sequence: CSASEAVLLSYEQYF. The DNA of the CDR3 is TGCAGTGCTAGTGAAGCGGTGCTACTTTCCTACGAGCAGTACTTC.

The CDR3 bases are TGTGCCATCAGCCGATATCAGGATTACCAAGAGACCCAGTACTTC. Encoded protein: CAISRYQDYQETQYF. The genes are TRBV10-3 and TRBJ2-5; D is uncertain. This CDR3 has 15 residues. The V end was cut by 6 bases, the J end by 0 bases, with 14 bases between. Germline V gene data show CDR1 as ENHRY and CDR2 as SYGVKD.

This clonotype was counted ten times or more. J is TRBJ2-5 and V is TRBV12-5, with D possibly TRBD2 on 5 matching bases. The CDR3 extends over 13 amino acids. Trimming pared 2 bases from V and 4 bases from J, leaving 8 bases between. Germline values: CDR1 LGHNT, CDR2 FRNRAP. The CDR3 bases are TGTGCTAGTGGTTTGAGCGGAGGAGAGACCCAGTACTTC. Protein product: CASGLSGGETQYF.

The sample holds many counts of this clonotype. V usage is TRBV20-1 and J usage is TRBJ1-1; the match to TRBD1 covers 8 bases. V trimming: 5 bases; J trimming: 2 bases; junction bases outside the gene matches: 4. CDR3 length: 13 residues. CDR1 DFQATT and CDR2 SNEGSKA come from the germline V gene (reference sequence). The CDR3 loop reads CSAPDRGNTEAFF. CDR3 coding DNA: TGCAGTGCTCCAGACAGGGGAAACACTGAAGCTTTCTTT.

This clonotype has a count of ten or more. The V and J genes are TRBV20-1 and TRBJ1-5; no definite D call. The CDR3 spans 14 residues. The V gene's germline CDR1 is DFQATT and CDR2 SNEGSKA (reference sequence). V was shortened by 3 bases and J by 3 bases, with 12 bases between the two germline ends. DNA for the CDR3: TGCAGTGCTAGTTTAGGGCCATTCAATCAGCCCCAGCATTTT. Translation: CSASLGPFNQPQHF.

This clonotype has a count of ten or more. This chain uses TRBV7-9 with TRBJ2-7; 8 bases agree with TRBD1. Germline trimming cut 5 bases from V and 4 bases from J; bases unmatched to any gene: 7. The CDR3 runs 14 residues. Germline lookup yields CDR1 SEHNR and CDR2 FQNEAQ (reference sequence). The CDR3 loop is CASSAGQGEYEQYF. The CDR3, as DNA: TGTGCCAGCAGCGCCGGACAGGGAGAATACGAGCAGTACTTC.

This chain links TRBV5-1 with TRBJ1-3; 7 bases align to TRBD1. Germline V CDR1 and CDR2: SGHRS, YFSETQ. Losses at the gene ends were 4 bases for V and 3 bases for J; bases not matched to a gene: 7. CDR3 size: 15 residues. CDR3 DNA sequence: TGCGCCAGCAGCCTACAGGGGACATATGGAAACACCATATATTTT. Amino acids: CASSLQGTYGNTIYF.